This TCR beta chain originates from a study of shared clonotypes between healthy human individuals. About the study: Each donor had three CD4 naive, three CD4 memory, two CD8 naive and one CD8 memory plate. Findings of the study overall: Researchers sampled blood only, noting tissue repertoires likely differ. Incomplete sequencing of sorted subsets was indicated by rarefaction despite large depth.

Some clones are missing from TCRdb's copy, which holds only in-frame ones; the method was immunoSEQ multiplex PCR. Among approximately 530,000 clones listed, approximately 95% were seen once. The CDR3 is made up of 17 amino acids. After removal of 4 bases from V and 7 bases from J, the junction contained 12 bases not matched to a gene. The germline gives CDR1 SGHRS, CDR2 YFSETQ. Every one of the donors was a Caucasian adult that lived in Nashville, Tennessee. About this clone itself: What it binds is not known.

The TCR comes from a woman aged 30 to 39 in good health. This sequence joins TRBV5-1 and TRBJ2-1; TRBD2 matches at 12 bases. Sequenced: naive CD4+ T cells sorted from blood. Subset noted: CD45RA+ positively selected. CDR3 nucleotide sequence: TGCGCCAGCAGCAGGGGACTAGCGGGCCCCGGAGGGAATGAGCAGTTCTTC. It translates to CASSRGLAGPGGNEQFF.